This TCR beta chain was sequenced for a study of blood T cell repertoires in COVID-19. Study summary: Sites across the United States, Italy and Spain contributed samples from acute and convalescent COVID-19. In each case, the material was cDNA or gDNA derived from T cells, B-cell-depleted T cells, or PBMCs.

Original data processing: The assay estimated nucleated cells by amplifying reference gene primers. Sequenced by immunoSEQ multiplex PCR; TCRdb stores in-frame clones only, minus some. V, J and clone size are taken as reported in that table, and D and trimming were inferred from the DNA itself. Among hundreds of thousands of clones listed, roughly 91% were seen once. CDR3 size: 14 residues. Germline loops: CDR1 SGHRS, CDR2 YFSETQ. The trim removed 5 bases at V and 3 bases at J, leaving 5 bases unmatched. The chain links TRBV5-1 to TRBJ2-5; TRBD2 aligns across 9 bases. This clonotype was obtained from a woman aged 25-40 years with acute or convalescent COVID-19. What was sequenced was peripheral blood. The CDR3 loop reads CASRDIAGEETQYF. In nucleotides, the CDR3 is TGCGCCAGCAGGGATATAGCGGGGGAAGAGACCCAGTACTTC.